The clone carrying this T cell receptor (beta chain) was detected ten times or more. The target antigen is unknown. CDR1 and CDR2 (germline): SQVTM, ANQGSEA. V lost 0 bases and J lost 10; bases outside the gene matches: 8. This CDR3 contains 14 residues. A library of TCRbeta sequences, prepared with unique molecular identifiers, was generated. TCRdb independently ran MiXCR on the PCR reads; one entry per CDR3 protein. The table includes some 220,000 distinct CDR3 sequences, approximately 10% detected once. This record comes from a study of T-cell reconstitution after alpha-beta-depleted transplantation in children. General study results and limits: Expanded graft clones, several hundred of them, were reportedly the source of alpha-beta T cells about two months after transplant.

The clonotype was recovered from a child younger than two with acute myeloid leukemia, due to receive a stem cell transplant. The chain employs TRBV29-1 and TRBJ2-1; the match to TRBD2 covers 8 bases. The sequencing used PBMCs, collected before TCRalphabeta/CD19-depleted stem cell transplant. CDR3 region: CSVEEGTGRAEQFF. CDR3 nucleotide sequence: TGCAGCGTTGAAGAAGGTACCGGGAGGGCCGAGCAGTTCTTC.